These T cell receptor beta chains were read from a single sample in a study of cytomegalovirus exposure and HLA in healthy donors. TCRdb's copy holds only in-frame clones and misses some; the assay was immunoSEQ multiplex PCR. This sample has about 130,000 clones, with 75% to 90% found just once. Sequences were obtained from PBMCs. These TCRs come from a woman aged 25 to 39 in good health and CMV-seropositive. The CDR3 runs from the conserved cysteine through the conserved F or W. The D gene is left open where the match is weak. Clone size is shown for a subset of rows, as once, few, many or a class of expanded clone.

j_gene | v_gene | abundance | d_gene | CDR3nt | CDR3aa
TRBJ2-1 | TRBV4-2 | once | - | TGTGCCAGCAGCCAAGAAAAGGGGTCAAATGAGCAGTTCTTC | CASSQEKGSNEQFF
TRBJ2-2 | TRBV29-1 | - | - | TGCAGCGTTGAACGGGATTACGCCGGGGAGCTGTTTTTT | CSVERDYAGELFF
TRBJ2-7 | TRBV12-2 | - | - | TGTGCAAGGGCCACTAGCGGGAGCCGGGGGCAGTACTTC | CARATSGSRGQYF
TRBJ2-5 | TRBV4-1 | - | - | TGCGCCAGCAGCCAAGATGTGGGGCGAGCAGCGCAAGAGACCCAGTACTTC | CASSQDVGRAAQETQYF
TRBJ2-7 | TRBV5-8 | - | TRBD1 | TGTGCCAGCAGCCGGAATAGGGGGCCGTCCTCCGAGCAGTACTTC | CASSRNRGPSSEQYF
TRBJ1-1 | TRBV6-5 | - | - | TGTGCCACCAGGAGTATGAACACTGAAGCTTTCTTT | CATRSMNTEAFF
TRBJ2-1 | TRBV4-2 | - | - | TGTGCCAGCAGCCAAGGGGCCCAAACCTACAATGAGCAGTTCTTC | CASSQGAQTYNEQFF
TRBJ1-5 | TRBV28 | - | - | TGTGCCAGTGACAGCCTCAATCAGCCCCAGCATTTT | CASDSLNQPQHF
TRBJ2-3 | TRBV5-1 | - | - | TGCGCCAGCAGCTCAGGGACTGGAACAGATACGCAGTATTTT | CASSSGTGTDTQYF
TRBJ2-7 | TRBV6-5 | few | - | TGTGCCAGCAGTTATGCGGAGGCTTACGAGCAGTACTTC | CASSYAEAYEQYF
TRBJ1-2 | TRBV5-1 | few | TRBD1 | TGCGCCAGCAGCCTTGACAGGGGGAGTGACTATGGCTACACCTTC | CASSLDRGSDYGYTF
TRBJ2-1 | TRBV11-2 | - | - | TGTGCCAGCACCTGGTTTACGGGGAATGAGCAGTTCTTC | CASTWFTGNEQFF
TRBJ2-3 | TRBV5-1 | - | - | TGCGCCAGCAGCTTGGCCCCTAGCGGCACAGATACGCAGTATTTT | CASSLAPSGTDTQYF
TRBJ2-1 | TRBV6-1 | - | TRBD2 | TGTGCCAGCAGTGAATCGTCTAGCGGGGGACAGCAGTTCTTC | CASSESSSGGQQFF
TRBJ2-1 | TRBV5-1 | - | TRBD2 | TGCGCCAGCAGTGGGAGGGCCGTCTTCAGTGTAAATGAGCAGTTCTTC | CASSGRAVFSVNEQFF
TRBJ1-2 | TRBV10-3 | - | - | TGTGCCATCAGTGAGTCGTACGGGAACAACTATGGCTACACCTTC | CAISESYGNNYGYTF
TRBJ1-4 | TRBV15 | - | TRBD1 | TGTGCCACCAGCACCGGGACAGGGGGAGAAAAACTGTTTTTT | CATSTGTGGEKLFF
TRBJ2-3 | TRBV29-1 | - | - | TGCAGCGTTGAAGATCCACGGCACAGGGAGACAGATACGCAGTATTTT | CSVEDPRHRETDTQYF
TRBJ2-7 | TRBV20-1 | - | - | TGCAGTGCTAGTTCCGGGGAGCAGTACTTC | CSASSGEQYF
TRBJ2-5 | TRBV4-1 | - | TRBD1 | TGCGCCAGCAGCCAAGGTTCTACAGGGGTCACGTACCAAGAGACCCAGTACTTC | CASSQGSTGVTYQETQYF
TRBJ2-7 | TRBV11-2 | - | - | TGTGCCAGCACTTTGCGGGCGGGACTCTCCTACGAGCAGTACTTC | CASTLRAGLSYEQYF
TRBJ1-2 | TRBV25-1 | - | TRBD1 | TGTGCCAGCAGTGACCCCGGACAGGGACCCTATGGCTACACCTTC | CASSDPGQGPYGYTF
TRBJ2-4 | TRBV28 | - | TRBD1 | TGTGCCAGCAGTTTCGTACAGGGGGTTAATAAAAACATTCAGTACTTC | CASSFVQGVNKNIQYF
TRBJ2-7 | TRBV18 | - | TRBD2 | TGTGCCAGCTCAAGCGGGGGGGGAGTTTACGAGCAGTACTTC | CASSSGGGVYEQYF
TRBJ1-5 | TRBV19 | - | - | TGTGCCAGTATGAGGAACCAAAATCAGCCCCAGCATTTT | CASMRNQNQPQHF
TRBJ2-3 | TRBV5-8 | - | TRBD2 | TGTGCCAGCAGCTTGCGGGGGGACACAGATACGCAGTATTTT | CASSLRGDTDTQYF
TRBJ1-2 | TRBV6-1 | - | - | TGTGCCAGCAGTGAAGTCACAGACTATGGCTACACCTTC | CASSEVTDYGYTF
TRBJ1-3 | TRBV19 | - | TRBD1 | TGTGCCAGTAGTCCCGACGGACAGGGCGGGTCTGGAAACACCATATATTTT | CASSPDGQGGSGNTIYF
TRBJ1-4 | TRBV7-2 | - | - | TGTGCCAGCAGCCGGTACGGGATGGGTGAAAAACTGTTTTTT | CASSRYGMGEKLFF
TRBJ1-5 | TRBV7-8 | - | - | TGTGCCAGCAGCTTAGGAGGGAGAGATCAGCCCCAGCATTTT | CASSLGGRDQPQHF
TRBJ2-2 | TRBV7-2 | - | - | TGTGCCAGCAGCTTAGACGTGCGGAACACCGGGGAGCTGTTTTTT | CASSLDVRNTGELFF
TRBJ2-3 | TRBV27 | - | - | TGTGCCAGTTATGTGAGACGGGGGGCGGGAGATACGCAGTATTTT | CASYVRRGAGDTQYF
TRBJ2-7 | TRBV5-1 | - | - | TGCGCCAGCAGCTTGGATGGGCTCACATCCTACGAGCAGTACTTC | CASSLDGLTSYEQYF
TRBJ1-2 | TRBV28 | - | - | TGTGCCAGCAGTTTAGAAGCCTATGGCTACACCTTC | CASSLEAYGYTF
TRBJ1-2 | TRBV5-4 | once | - | TGTGCCAGCAGCTGCCCCCGGGGGGCGGGTGGCTACACCTTC | CASSCPRGAGGYTF
TRBJ1-1 | TRBV19 | - | - | TGTGCCAGTAGTATATCTCCCACTGAAGCTTTCTTT | CASSISPTEAFF
TRBJ2-5 | TRBV2 | - | - | TGTGCCAGCAGTCCACAGGGTTCCTCTCAGTACTTC | CASSPQGSSQYF
TRBJ2-7 | TRBV19 | - | - | TGTGCCAGTAGTAGGACAGTCTCCTACGAGCAGTACTTC | CASSRTVSYEQYF
TRBJ2-7 | TRBV6-5 | - | TRBD1 | TGTGCCAGCAGTAACTCGGGACAGGGTACCCACGAGCAGTACTTC | CASSNSGQGTHEQYF
TRBJ1-2 | TRBV6-5 | - | - | TGTGCCAGCAGGGGGGGACTTACGGTCAACTATGGCTACACCTTC | CASRGGLTVNYGYTF
TRBJ1-3 | TRBV28 | - | - | TGTGCCAGCAGTTCCCCCGGGGACTGGTCTGGAAACACCATATATTTT | CASSSPGDWSGNTIYF
TRBJ2-1 | TRBV6-7 | - | TRBD2 | TGTGCCAGCAGGCAGCGCTTAGCGGGGAGGGGCGATGAGCAGTTCTTC | CASRQRLAGRGDEQFF
TRBJ2-5 | TRBV5-1 | - | - | TGCGCCAGCAGCTCAGGCCTACAAGAGACCCAGTACTTC | CASSSGLQETQYF
TRBJ2-5 | TRBV6-1 | - | - | TGTGCCACCCTAAGGGGGGCGGGGGATGGGGAGACCCAGTACTTC | CATLRGAGDGETQYF
TRBJ1-1 | TRBV2 | - | - | TGTGCCAGCAGGGCAGGAACTGAAGCTTTCTTT | CASRAGTEAFF
TRBJ1-5 | TRBV2 | - | TRBD1 | TGTGCCAGCAGTGAAAGGGGACAGAATCAGCCCCAGCATTTT | CASSERGQNQPQHF
TRBJ2-7 | TRBV10-3 | once | - | TGTGCCATCAGTGAGCTGGGAGGGGGACAGGAGGGTCGCGAGCAGTACTTC | CAISELGGGQEGREQYF
TRBJ2-5 | TRBV5-1 | - | TRBD2 | TGCGCCAGCAGCTTGGCAGCGGGGCCGGGGGAGACCCAGTACTTC | CASSLAAGPGETQYF